This T cell receptor (beta chain) is from a study of blood T cell repertoires in COVID-19. Study context: Some COVID-19 samples were acute and others convalescent; all came from the United States, Italy and Spain.

Germline loops: CDR1 KGHDR, CDR2 SFDVKD. V was trimmed by 2 bases and J by 5 bases, leaving 6 bases between them. CDR3 length: 13 amino acids. Profiled with immunoSEQ multiplex PCR; TCRdb holds only in-frame clones, not every one. The table includes around 94,000 clones, around four fifths detected once. The sequence was collected from a man in his fifties or sixties with active or convalescent COVID-19. The chain uses TRBV24-1 and TRBJ2-1; no reliable D call. The sequencing sample was made of peripheral blood. CDR3 loop: CATSDSIDNEQFF. CDR3 coding DNA: TGTGCCACCAGTGATTCAATAGACAATGAGCAGTTCTTC.